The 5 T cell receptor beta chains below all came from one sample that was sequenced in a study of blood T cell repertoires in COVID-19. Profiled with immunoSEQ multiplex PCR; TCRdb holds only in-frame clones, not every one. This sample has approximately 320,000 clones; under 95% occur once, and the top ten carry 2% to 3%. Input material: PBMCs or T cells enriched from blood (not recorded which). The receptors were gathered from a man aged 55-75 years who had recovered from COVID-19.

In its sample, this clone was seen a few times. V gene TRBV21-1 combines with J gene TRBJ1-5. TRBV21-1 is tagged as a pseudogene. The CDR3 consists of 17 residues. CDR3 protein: CASSKEAKLSGNQPQHF. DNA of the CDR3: TGTGCCAGCAGCAAAGAAGCTAAGTTAAGTGGTAATCAGCCCCAGCATTTT.

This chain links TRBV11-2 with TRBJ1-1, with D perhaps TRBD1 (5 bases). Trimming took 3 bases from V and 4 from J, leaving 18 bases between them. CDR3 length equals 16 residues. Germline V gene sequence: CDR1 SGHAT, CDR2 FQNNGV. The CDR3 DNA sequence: TGTGCCAGCAGCTTGTCCAAACTCCAGGGTGGCACTGAAGCTTTCTTT. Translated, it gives CASSLSKLQGGTEAFF.

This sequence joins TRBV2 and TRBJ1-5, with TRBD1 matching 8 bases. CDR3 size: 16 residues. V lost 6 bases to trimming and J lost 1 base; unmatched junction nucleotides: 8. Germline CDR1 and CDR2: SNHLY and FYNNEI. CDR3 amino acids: CASRTSGGLSNQPQHF. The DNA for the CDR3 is TGTGCCAGCAGAACTTCAGGGGGCCTGAGCAATCAGCCCCAGCATTTT. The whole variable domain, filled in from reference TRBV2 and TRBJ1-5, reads EPEVTQTPSHQVTQMGQEVILRCVPISNHLYFYWYRQILGQKVEFLVSFYNNEISEKSEIFDDQFSVERPDGSNFTLKIRSTKLEDSAMYFCASRTSGGLSNQPQHFGDGTRLSIL.

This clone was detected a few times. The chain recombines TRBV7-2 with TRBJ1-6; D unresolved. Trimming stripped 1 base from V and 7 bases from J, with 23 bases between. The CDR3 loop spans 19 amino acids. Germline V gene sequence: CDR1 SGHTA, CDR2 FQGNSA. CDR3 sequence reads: CASSLVGEPLQSWNSPLHF. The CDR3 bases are TGTGCCAGCAGCTTAGTTGGTGAACCTCTCCAAAGCTGGAATTCACCCCTCCACTTT. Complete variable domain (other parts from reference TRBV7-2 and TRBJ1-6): GAGVSQSPSNKVTEKGKDVELRCDPISGHTALYWYRQSLGQGLEFLIYFQGNSAPDKSGLPSDRFSAERTGGSVSTLTIQRTQQEDSAVYLCASSLVGEPLQSWNSPLHFGNGTRLTVT.

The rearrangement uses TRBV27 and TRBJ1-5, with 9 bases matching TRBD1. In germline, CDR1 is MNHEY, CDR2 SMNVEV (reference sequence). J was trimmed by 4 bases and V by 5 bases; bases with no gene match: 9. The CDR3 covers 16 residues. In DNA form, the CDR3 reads TGTGCCAGCAGTCTACGGGGACAGGGCCATAATCAGCCCCAGCATTTT. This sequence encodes CASSLRGQGHNQPQHF.